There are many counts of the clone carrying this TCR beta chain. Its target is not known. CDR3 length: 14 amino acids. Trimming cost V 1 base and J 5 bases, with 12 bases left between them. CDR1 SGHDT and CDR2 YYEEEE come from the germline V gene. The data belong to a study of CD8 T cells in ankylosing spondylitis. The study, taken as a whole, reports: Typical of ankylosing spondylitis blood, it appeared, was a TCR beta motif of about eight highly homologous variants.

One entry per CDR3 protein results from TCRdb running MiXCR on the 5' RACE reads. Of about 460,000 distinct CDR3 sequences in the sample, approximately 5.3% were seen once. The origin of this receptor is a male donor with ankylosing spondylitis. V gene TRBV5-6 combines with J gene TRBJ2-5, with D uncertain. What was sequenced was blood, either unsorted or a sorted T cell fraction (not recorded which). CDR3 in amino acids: CASSLRSVGETQYF. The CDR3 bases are TGTGCCAGCAGCTTGCGGTCGGTTGGGGAGACCCAGTACTTC.